This entry describes one TCR beta chain. The sample carries other DNA sequences with the same CDR3. Clones were sequenced by immunoSEQ multiplex PCR, and TCRdb holds only the in-frame ones, with some missing. The data hold some 1,100,000 clones, with approximately 80% observed a single time. There are 15 residues in the CDR3. The germline gives CDR1 MDHEN, CDR2 SYDVKM. The ends lost 2 bases at V and 4 bases at J; junction bases unmatched: 4. The sample originates from a study of shared clonotypes between healthy human individuals. This chain connects TRBV28 to TRBJ2-2; 7 nucleotides match TRBD2. Material: memory CD4+ T cells from PBMCs. Subset given: CD45RA-negative fraction. The origin of this receptor is a man between 18 and 35 years old in good health. Some clones in this sample may be carry-over from other donors' samples. The CDR3 is CASSLGGRGTGELFF. The CDR3, as DNA: TGTGCCAGCAGTTTAGGAGGGAGGGGCACCGGGGAGCTGTTTTTT.